The 14 T cell receptor beta chains presented below share a single source sample, sequenced in a study of OX40 agonist ivuxolimab in advanced cancers. Clones were sequenced by immunoSEQ multiplex PCR, and TCRdb holds only the in-frame ones, with some missing. The sample lists tens of thousands of clones, 82% occurring once. The sample here was CD4+ or CD8+ T cells sorted from blood, taken in a trial of the OX40 agonist ivuxolimab. These receptors all stem from an adult with an advanced solid tumor such as melanoma, head and neck, liver or kidney cancer.

The chain is built from TRBV5-1 and TRBJ1-1, with D hard to call. Trimming left V 1 base short and J 3 bases short, with 7 bases between. The CDR3 consists of 13 residues. From germline, CDR1 is SGHRS and CDR2 YFSETQ. The CDR3 here is CASSLWSYTEAFF. In DNA, the CDR3 is TGCGCCAGCAGCTTGTGGAGCTACACTGAAGCTTTCTTT.

The chain has TRBV18 and TRBJ2-7, with 9 bases that match TRBD1. The CDR3 loop spans 14 amino acids. V lost 10 bases, J lost 4 bases, and 11 bases stayed unmatched. Germline values: CDR1 KGHSH, CDR2 LQKENI. CDR3 coding DNA: TGTGCCACAGGACAGGGGAGAAGTAGGTACGAGCAGTACTTC. As protein: CATGQGRSRYEQYF.

Concerning this clone itself: Its ends do not fully match the called genes, so a read error is possible. The rearrangement joins TRBV13 to TRBJ1-1; D not resolved. Germline CDR1 PRHDT, CDR2 FYEKMQ (reference sequence). The CDR3 totals 14 residues. The CDR3 protein is CARSRAHDLAEAFF. CDR3 DNA: TGTGCCCGCAGCAGAGCTCATGACCTCGCTGAAGCTTTCTTT.

The chain couples TRBV30 to TRBJ1-2; unclear D gene. The CDR3 length is 12 residues. Germline V CDR1 and CDR2: GTSNPN, SVGIG (reference sequence). V was cut by 4 bases and J by 0 bases, with 6 bases left in between. CDR3 nucleotide sequence: TGTGCCTGGACGGGATCTAACTATGGCTACACCTTC. Protein: CAWTGSNYGYTF.

This chain joins TRBV4-3 and TRBJ1-2; 7 bases are shared with TRBD1. J was trimmed by 4 bases and V by 1 base; bases with no gene match: 3. From germline, CDR1 is LGHNA and CDR2 YSLEER. This CDR3 is 14 amino acids long. CDR3 DNA sequence: TGCGCCAGCAGCCAAGGACAGGGCTCCTATGGCTACACCTTC. The encoded protein is CASSQGQGSYGYTF.

The V and J genes are TRBV10-1 and TRBJ2-1, with TRBD2 matching 8 bases. Germline trimming cut 4 bases from V and 5 bases from J; bases unmatched to any gene: 7. The germline V gene has CDR1 WNHNN and CDR2 SYGVQD (reference sequence). The CDR3 contains 15 residues. The CDR3 bases are TGCGCCAGCAGTGCCTCGGGGGGGGCCCACAATGAGCAGTTCTTC. Encoded protein: CASSASGGAHNEQFF.

CDR3 region: CATSRDQWDTEAFF. DNA for the CDR3: TGTGCCACCAGCAGAGATCAATGGGACACTGAAGCTTTCTTT. V usage is TRBV15 and J usage is TRBJ1-1; no firm D call. The germline gives CDR1 LNHNV, CDR2 YYDKDF (reference sequence). The CDR3 length is 14 residues. Trimming took off 0 bases at V and 3 bases at J, with 8 bases between the two ends.

The chain carries TRBV10-3 and TRBJ2-3, with D possibly being TRBD1 (5 bases). With 2 bases removed from V and 4 bases from J, the gap between germline ends came to 13 bases. Germline V CDR1 and CDR2: ENHRY, SYGVKD. The CDR3 runs 15 residues. The CDR3 reads CAISEGARQSDTQYF. The CDR3 DNA reads TGTGCCATCAGTGAGGGGGCGCGACAATCAGATACGCAGTATTTT.

V usage is TRBV6-5 and J usage is TRBJ2-2; no reliable D call. V lost 6 bases and J 0 bases, leaving 8 bases between the germline ends. Germline CDR1 MNHEY, CDR2 SVGAGI. The CDR3 has 14 residues. Here the CDR3 DNA reads TGTGCCAGCAGAAGGTACGCGAACACCGGGGAGCTGTTTTTT. Its translation: CASRRYANTGELFF.

CDR3 DNA sequence: TGTGCCAGCAGTTACTCCGGGACAGGGGTTCACGAGCAGTACTTC. Its protein is CASSYSGTGVHEQYF. The rearrangement joins TRBV6-5 to TRBJ2-5, with 10 bases identical to TRBD1. The tail of the sequence fits TRBJ2-7 better, so the J call may be wrong. The length of the CDR3 is 15 residues. Per the germline V gene, CDR1 is MNHEY and CDR2 is SVGAGI.

The chain is built from TRBV5-4 and TRBJ1-2; D is perhaps TRBD1 (5 bases). In germline, CDR1 is SGHNT, CDR2 YYREEE (reference sequence). This CDR3 has 15 residues. Trimming removed 3 bases at V and 8 bases at J, with 20 bases between. The CDR3 DNA sequence: TGTGCCAGCAGCTCTAACAATGCAGGGAGCCACGGCTACACCTTC. It encodes CASSSNNAGSHGYTF.

The chain couples TRBV29-1 to TRBJ2-2, with unresolved D. CDR1 is SQVTM, CDR2 ANQGSEA, per germline. V lost 7 bases and J lost 5, with 11 bases in between. The CDR3 length is 12 residues. CDR3 nucleotide sequence: TGCAGCGCTCGACATGTAACCGGGGAGCTGTTTTTT. It encodes CSARHVTGELFF.

The chain is built from TRBV11-2 and TRBJ2-1, with 7 positions matching TRBD1. CDR1 SGHAT and CDR2 FQNNGV come from the germline V gene. V shed 1 base and J 2 bases; nucleotides not matched to a gene: 2. The CDR3 totals 15 residues. CDR3 in DNA: TGTGCCAGCAGCTTAGGCCAGGGGGCCTACAATGAGCAGTTCTTC. Translated: CASSLGQGAYNEQFF.

The gene calls are TRBV19 and TRBJ1-1, with D possibly being TRBD1 (6 bases). CDR3 length: 13 amino acids. Germline V CDR1 and CDR2: LNHDA, SQIVND (reference sequence). Trimming cost V 5 bases and J 5 bases, with 12 bases left between them. The CDR3 bases are TGTGCCAGTAGTGGGGGGGGCTGGACTGAAGCTTTCTTT. Protein sequence: CASSGGGWTEAFF.